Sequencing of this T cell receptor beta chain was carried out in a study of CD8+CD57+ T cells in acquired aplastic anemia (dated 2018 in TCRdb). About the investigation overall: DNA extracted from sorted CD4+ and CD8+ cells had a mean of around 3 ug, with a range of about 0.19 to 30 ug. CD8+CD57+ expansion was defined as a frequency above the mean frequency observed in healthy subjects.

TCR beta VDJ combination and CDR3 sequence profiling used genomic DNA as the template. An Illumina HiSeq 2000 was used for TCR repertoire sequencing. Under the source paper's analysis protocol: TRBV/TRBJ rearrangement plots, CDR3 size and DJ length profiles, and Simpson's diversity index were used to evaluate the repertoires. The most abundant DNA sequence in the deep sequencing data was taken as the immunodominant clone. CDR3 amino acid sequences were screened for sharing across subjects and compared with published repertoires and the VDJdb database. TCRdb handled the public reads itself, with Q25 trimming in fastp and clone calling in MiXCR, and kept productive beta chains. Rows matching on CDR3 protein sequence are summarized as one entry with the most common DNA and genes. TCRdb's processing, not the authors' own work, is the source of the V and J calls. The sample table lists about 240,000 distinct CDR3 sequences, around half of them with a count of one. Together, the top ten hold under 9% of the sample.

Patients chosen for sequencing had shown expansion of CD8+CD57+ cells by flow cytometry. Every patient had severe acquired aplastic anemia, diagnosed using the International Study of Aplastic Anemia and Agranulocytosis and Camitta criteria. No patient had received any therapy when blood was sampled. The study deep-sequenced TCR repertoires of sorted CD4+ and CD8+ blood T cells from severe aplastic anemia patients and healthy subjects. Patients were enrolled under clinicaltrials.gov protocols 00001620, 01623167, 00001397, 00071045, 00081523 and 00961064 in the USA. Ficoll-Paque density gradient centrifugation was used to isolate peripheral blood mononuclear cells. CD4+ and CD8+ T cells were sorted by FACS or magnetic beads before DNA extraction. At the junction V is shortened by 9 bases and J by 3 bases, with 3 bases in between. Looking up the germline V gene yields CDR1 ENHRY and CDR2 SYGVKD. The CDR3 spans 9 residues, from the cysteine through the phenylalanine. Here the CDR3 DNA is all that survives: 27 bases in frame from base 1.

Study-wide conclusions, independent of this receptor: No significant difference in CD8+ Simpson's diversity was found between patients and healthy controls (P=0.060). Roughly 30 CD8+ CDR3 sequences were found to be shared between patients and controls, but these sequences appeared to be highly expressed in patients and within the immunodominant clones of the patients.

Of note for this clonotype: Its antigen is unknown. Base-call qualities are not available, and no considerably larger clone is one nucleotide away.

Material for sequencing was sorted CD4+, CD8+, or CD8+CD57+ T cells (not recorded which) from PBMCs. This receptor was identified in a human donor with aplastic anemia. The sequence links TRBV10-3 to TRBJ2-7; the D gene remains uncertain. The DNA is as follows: TGTGCCATAGGCTACGAGCAGTACTTC. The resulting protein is CAIGYEQYF.